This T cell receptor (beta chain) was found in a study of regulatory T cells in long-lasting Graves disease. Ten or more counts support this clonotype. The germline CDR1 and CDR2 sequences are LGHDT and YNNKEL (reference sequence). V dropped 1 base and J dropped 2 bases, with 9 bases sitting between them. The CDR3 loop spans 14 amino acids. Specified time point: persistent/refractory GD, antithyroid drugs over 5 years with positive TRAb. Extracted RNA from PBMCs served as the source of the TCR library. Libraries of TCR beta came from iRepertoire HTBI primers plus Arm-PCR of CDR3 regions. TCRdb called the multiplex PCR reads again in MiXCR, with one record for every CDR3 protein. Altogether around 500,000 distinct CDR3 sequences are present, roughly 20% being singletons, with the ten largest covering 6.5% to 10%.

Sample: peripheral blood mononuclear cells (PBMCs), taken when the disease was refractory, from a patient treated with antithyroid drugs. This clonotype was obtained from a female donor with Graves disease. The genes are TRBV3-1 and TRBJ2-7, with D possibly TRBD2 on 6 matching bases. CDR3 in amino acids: CASSQVPGAYEQYF. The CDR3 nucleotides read TGTGCCAGCAGCCAAGTACCGGGGGCCTACGAGCAGTACTTC.